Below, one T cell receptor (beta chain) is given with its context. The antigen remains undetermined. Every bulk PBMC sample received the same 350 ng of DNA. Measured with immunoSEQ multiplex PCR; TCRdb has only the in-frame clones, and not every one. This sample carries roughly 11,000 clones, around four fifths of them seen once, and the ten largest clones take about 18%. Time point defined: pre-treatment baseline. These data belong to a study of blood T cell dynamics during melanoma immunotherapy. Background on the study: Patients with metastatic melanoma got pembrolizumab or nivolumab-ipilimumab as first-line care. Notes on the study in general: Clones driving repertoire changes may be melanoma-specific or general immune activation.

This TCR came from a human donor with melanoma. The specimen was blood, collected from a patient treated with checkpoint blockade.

The CDR3 protein is CASSLILHSRGELFF. In DNA form, the CDR3 reads TGTGCCAGCAGTTTAATATTGCACAGTCGGGGGGAGCTGTTTTTT. V and J are TRBV28 and TRBJ2-2; unclear D gene. The CDR3 runs 15 residues. The V gene's germline CDR1 is MDHEN and CDR2 SYDVKM. V lost 2 bases and J 8 bases, leaving 15 bases between the germline ends. The full variable domain, in which reference TRBV28 and TRBJ2-2 provide the parts outside the CDR3, is DVKVTQSSRYLVKRTGEKVFLECVQDMDHENMFWYRQDPGLGLRLIYFSYDVKMKEKGDIPEGYSVSREKKERFSLILESASTNQTSMYLCASSLILHSRGELFFGEGSRLTVL.